Listed here are 29 T cell receptor beta chains from one sample, sequenced in a study of T cells after yellow fever vaccination (dated by TCRdb to between 2018 and 2021). The meaning of the sample's treatment or condition label: live attenuated yellow fever vaccine strain. Libraries were built with 5' RACE. The sequencer was an Illumina NovaSeq 6000. TCRdb reanalyzed the raw reads on its own, using fastp at Q25 for trimming and MiXCR for clone calling, and kept in-frame beta chains. When rows share a CDR3 protein, they turn into one entry using the most common DNA and genes. Within this sample are a few hundred thousand distinct CDR3 sequences, with over 4% of them counted one time only. The ten largest account for 20% to 25% of the sample. Sequenced material: PBMCs, taken 5 days after the yellow fever booster vaccination. These receptors were taken from a man between 18 and 29 years old who received the YFV17D yellow fever vaccine.

The genes are TRBV19 and TRBJ1-2; D may be TRBD1 (5 bases). The germline CDR1 and CDR2 sequences are LNHDA and SQIVND (reference sequence). The CDR3 runs to 12 residues. V lost 3 bases and J 10 bases, leaving 12 bases between the germline ends. This CDR3 is CASSMRGVYYTF. CDR3 bases: TGTGCCAGTAGTATGAGAGGGGTTTACTACACCTTC.

This chain connects TRBV6-5 to TRBJ2-3, with 12 nucleotides matching TRBD2. This CDR3 is built from 16 residues. V lost 5 bases to trimming and J lost 4 bases; unmatched junction nucleotides: 7. Germline values: CDR1 MNHEY, CDR2 SVGAGI. Here the CDR3 DNA reads TGTGCCAGCAGTCCCGAGACTAGCGGGGGAGCAGATACGCAGTATTTT. Amino acids: CASSPETSGGADTQYF.

This clonotype has at least ten counts. The CDR3 loop reads CATSNSPEAFF. CDR3 coding DNA: TGTGCCACCAGTAATTCCCCTGAAGCTTTCTTT. The chain has TRBV24-1 and TRBJ1-1, with D hard to call. V was trimmed by 6 bases and J by 6 bases, leaving 7 bases between them. The CDR3 length is 11 residues. Germline V gives CDR1 KGHDR, CDR2 SFDVKD.

This clonotype was seen more than once but under ten times. This rearrangement joins TRBV4-3 to TRBJ1-2; no firm D call. CDR1 and CDR2 (germline): LGHNA, YSLEER. The CDR3 has 11 residues. The V and J ends lost 6 bases and 7 bases respectively, with 9 bases between them. The CDR3 sequence is CASSYGSGYTF. The CDR3 nucleotides read TGCGCCAGCAGTTACGGGTCTGGCTACACCTTC.

The gene calls are TRBV10-3 and TRBJ1-5; D is possibly TRBD1 (6 bases). Germline values: CDR1 ENHRY, CDR2 SYGVKD. With 3 bases removed from V and 7 bases from J, the gap between germline ends came to 13 bases. The CDR3 covers 14 residues. CDR3 in amino acids: CAISEGGGWQPQHF. The CDR3 DNA follows: TGTGCCATCAGTGAAGGGGGGGGGTGGCAGCCCCAGCATTTT.

Many counts were recorded for this clonotype. CDR3 residues: CASSEALLEQFF. The CDR3 nucleotides are TGTGCCAGCAGTGAAGCGCTCCTAGAGCAGTTCTTC. The chain recombines TRBV2 with TRBJ2-1, with D uncertain. The V gene lost 0 bases and the J gene lost 10 bases, with 7 bases spanning the gap. Germline V gives CDR1 SNHLY, CDR2 FYNNEI. The CDR3 runs to 12 residues.

A single count supports this clonotype. The chain links TRBV23-1 to TRBJ1-6, with a possible D match to TRBD1 (6 bases). TRBV23-1 is designated an ORF whose function remains uncertain. The CDR3 is made up of 16 amino acids. Trimming removed 3 bases from V and 6 bases from J, with 15 bases in between. The CDR3 nucleotides are TGCGCCAGCAGTCACGTCCAGGGGACAAGTAATTCACCCCTCCACTTT. This translates into CASSHVQGTSNSPLHF.

At least ten counts were recorded for this clonotype. The gene calls are TRBV15 and TRBJ2-7; 8 nucleotides agree with TRBD2. The CDR3 is 14 residues long. The junction had 6 bases not matched to a gene; V was cut back by 8 bases and J by 0 bases. Germline loops: CDR1 LNHNV, CDR2 YYDKDF (reference sequence). This chain's CDR3 is CATARGGFSYEQYF. The CDR3 DNA sequence: TGTGCCACCGCCCGGGGGGGCTTCTCCTACGAGCAGTACTTC.

This clonotype was seen a few times. The chain links TRBV6-2 or TRBV6-3 to TRBJ1-1, with a weak D call TRBD1 (6 bases). This CDR3 contains 13 residues. V was clipped by 2 bases and J by 5 bases, with 9 bases between them. Germline CDR1 reads MNHEY; CDR2 reads SVGEGT. The CDR3 coding sequence is TGTGCCAGCAGTTACCAACAGGGTACTGAAGCTTTCTTT. This encodes CASSYQQGTEAFF.

The gene calls are TRBV7-9 and TRBJ1-1; possible D gene TRBD1, 5 bases. Germline-derived CDR1 and CDR2 are SEHNR and FQNEAQ (reference sequence). This CDR3 is built from 13 residues. V was trimmed by 1 base and J by 11 bases, leaving 14 bases between them. The CDR3 nucleotides are TGTGCCAGCAGCTTAGGAGGGACCCCAGTGGCTTTCTTT. Its protein product is CASSLGGTPVAFF.

This clonotype was detected many times. The V call is TRBV7-9, the J call TRBJ2-5, with 8 positions matching TRBD1. The J segment lost 3 bases and the V segment lost 2 bases, leaving 5 bases of the junction unmatched. The CDR3 contains 15 residues. Germline V CDR1 and CDR2: SEHNR, FQNEAQ (reference sequence). The CDR3 bases are TGTGCCAGCAGCTTATTTGGACAGGGTGAAGAGACCCAGTACTTC. Translation gives CASSLFGQGEETQYF. Combining the CDR3 with reference TRBV7-9 and TRBJ2-5 gives the whole variable domain DTGVSQNPRHKITKRGQNVTFRCDPISEHNRLYWYRQTLGQGPEFLTYFQNEAQLEKSRLLSDRFSAERPKGSFSTLEIQRTEQGDSAMYLCASSLFGQGEETQYFGPGTRLLVL.

This clonotype was observed a few times. CDR3 amino acids: CASSQEVYHSPLHF. The CDR3 DNA sequence: TGTGCCAGCAGCCAAGAGGTTTACCATTCACCCCTCCACTTT. The chain uses TRBV14 and TRBJ1-6, with no clear D. V lost 0 bases, J lost 8 bases, and 8 bases lay in between. This CDR3 spans 14 amino acids. Germline V gene sequence: CDR1 SGHDN, CDR2 FVKESK.

J is TRBJ1-5 and V is TRBV4-1, with D unclear. Per germline, CDR1 MGHRA and CDR2 YSYEKL. CDR3 length: 17 amino acids. The ends were cut back, 5 bases at V and 6 bases at J, with 23 bases in the middle. As DNA, the CDR3 is TGCGCCAGCAGCTTCACACCCGTAAGGGTAGGCGGTCAGCCCCAGCATTTT. Encoded protein: CASSFTPVRVGGQPQHF.

This clonotype has just a few counts. V is TRBV5-1 and J is TRBJ2-7; maybe TRBD1 (6 bases). V was trimmed by 2 bases and J by 6 bases, leaving 15 bases between them. The CDR3 sequence is 14 residues long. The germline V gene has CDR1 SGHRS and CDR2 YFSETQ. The CDR3 loop reads CASSLVGRGGEQYF. The DNA for the CDR3 is TGCGCCAGCAGCTTAGTCGGCAGGGGCGGCGAGCAGTACTTC.

This clonotype has at least ten counts. The rearrangement uses TRBV7-9 and TRBJ2-5, with D possibly TRBD2 on 5 matching bases. From germline, CDR1 is SEHNR and CDR2 FQNEAQ (reference sequence). V shed 5 bases and J shed 5 bases, with 15 bases lying between them. The CDR3 runs 14 residues. CDR3 nucleotides: TGTGCCAGCAGCCCATGGGCCGGAGGCGAGACCCAGTACTTC. Translating it yields CASSPWAGGETQYF.

This clonotype was counted a few times. The chain has TRBV19 and TRBJ1-1, with D possibly TRBD1 on 5 matching bases. Germline V gene data show CDR1 as LNHDA and CDR2 as SQIVND (reference sequence). This CDR3 is built from 13 residues. The V end lost 2 bases, the J end lost 6 bases, and 10 bases lay between the germline ends. CDR3 in amino acids: CASSIRGAPEAFF. The DNA of the CDR3 is TGTGCCAGTAGTATAAGAGGGGCACCTGAAGCTTTCTTT. The whole variable domain, remainder taken from reference TRBV19 and TRBJ1-1, is DGGITQSPKYLFRKEGQNVTLSCEQNLNHDAMYWYRQDPGQGLRLIYYSQIVNDFQKGDIAEGYSVSREKKESFPLTVTSAQKNPTAFYLCASSIRGAPEAFFGQGTRLTVV.

This clonotype was counted many times. The chain combines TRBV10-3 with TRBJ2-1, with unresolved D. The V end lost 6 bases, the J end lost 9 bases, and 12 bases lay between the germline ends. The V gene's germline CDR1 is ENHRY and CDR2 SYGVKD. The CDR3 is made up of 12 amino acids. This CDR3 reads CAIRTLGPEQFF. The CDR3 DNA follows: TGTGCCATCAGGACCCTAGGTCCTGAGCAGTTCTTC.

This clonotype was detected ten times or more. The rearrangement joins TRBV6-2 or TRBV6-3 to TRBJ2-3; D might be TRBD1 (6 bases). Germline V gene sequence: CDR1 MNHEY, CDR2 SVGEGT. The V end was cut by 2 bases, the J end by 4 bases, with 13 bases between. The CDR3 is made up of 15 amino acids. This CDR3 reads CASSYDSDSPDTQYF. The DNA for the CDR3 is TGTGCCAGCAGTTACGATTCGGACAGTCCAGATACGCAGTATTTT.

This chain's CDR3 is CSAPGTGLEQYF. CDR3 nucleotide sequence: TGCAGTGCCCCCGGGACTGGGCTCGAGCAGTACTTC. The chain combines TRBV20-1 with TRBJ2-7; D is possibly TRBD2 (6 bases). CDR1 and CDR2 (germline): DFQATT, SNEGSKA (reference sequence). The CDR3 covers 12 residues. V shed 6 bases and J shed 6 bases, with 15 bases lying between them.

The chain combines TRBV4-1 with TRBJ2-5; 9 positions agree with TRBD1. Looked up from germline, CDR1 is MGHRA and CDR2 is YSYEKL. The CDR3 runs 16 residues. V trimming: 4 bases; J trimming: 4 bases; junction bases outside the gene matches: 10. The CDR3 region has the DNA TGCGCCAGCAGCCCAACAGGGGGCACAATCTTAGAGACCCAGTACTTC. It encodes CASSPTGGTILETQYF.

A few counts support this clonotype. V gene TRBV4-1 combines with J gene TRBJ2-2; D gene unclear. Germline V gene sequence: CDR1 MGHRA, CDR2 YSYEKL. The CDR3 extends over 13 amino acids. V was pared by 4 bases and J by 4 bases, with 7 bases between. DNA for the CDR3: TGCGCCAGCAGCCGAATCGGCACCGGGGAGCTGTTTTTT. Its protein product is CASSRIGTGELFF.

This clonotype has a count of ten or more. CDR3 residues: CASSLVAGEQDTQYF. Written as DNA, the CDR3 is TGCGCCAGCAGCTTGGTGGCAGGGGAACAAGATACGCAGTATTTT. This chain links TRBV5-1 with TRBJ2-3; possible D gene TRBD1, 6 bases. Germline lookup yields CDR1 SGHRS and CDR2 YFSETQ. The CDR3 spans 15 residues. V was clipped by 0 bases and J by 5 bases, with 13 bases between them.

The chain carries TRBV5-1 and TRBJ1-1; tentative D call: TRBD1 (5 bases). Trimming took off 0 bases at V and 2 bases at J, with 8 bases between the two ends. The CDR3 has 14 residues. The germline CDR1 and CDR2 sequences are SGHRS and YFSETQ. Here the CDR3 reads CASSLEQVNTEAFF. In DNA, the CDR3 is TGCGCCAGCAGCTTGGAACAGGTAAACACTGAAGCTTTCTTT. The full variable domain, rest sourced from reference TRBV5-1 and TRBJ1-1, is KAGVTQTPRYLIKTRGQQVTLSCSPISGHRSVSWYQQTPGQGLQFLFEYFSETQRNKGNFPGRFSGRQFSNSRSEMNVSTLELGDSALYLCASSLEQVNTEAFFGQGTRLTVV.

This clonotype was counted many times. The V gene is TRBV6-2 or TRBV6-3, the J gene TRBJ2-7; D gene ambiguous. Germline loops: CDR1 MNHEY, CDR2 SVGEGT. The CDR3 is made up of 14 amino acids. Between the trimmed V and J ends, which lost 0 bases and 2 bases, there was a span of 8 bases. The CDR3 DNA reads as TGTGCCAGCAGTTACTCTCAGATAGCCTACGAGCAGTACTTC. Encoded protein: CASSYSQIAYEQYF.

This clonotype was seen more than once but under ten times. The V call is TRBV4-2, the J call TRBJ2-2, with TRBD2 matching 10 bases. The CDR3 loop spans 17 amino acids. Trimming took 2 bases from V and 4 from J; bases not matched to a gene: 7. Germline V gene sequence: CDR1 LGHNA, CDR2 YNFKEQ. CDR3 residues: CASSQWGAGGFTGELFF. The CDR3 DNA follows: TGTGCCAGCAGCCAATGGGGAGCGGGGGGGTTCACCGGGGAGCTGTTTTTT.

In its sample, this clonotype was seen a few times. The genes are TRBV7-9 and TRBJ2-3, with TRBD1 matching over 8 bases. Germline CDR1 and CDR2: SEHNR and FQNEAQ (reference sequence). Unmatched junction bases numbered 6, after V lost 5 bases and J lost 2 bases. There are 15 residues in the CDR3. CDR3 loop: CASSPWTGPTDTQYF. DNA for the CDR3: TGTGCCAGCAGCCCTTGGACAGGGCCCACAGATACGCAGTATTTT. The variable domain in full, with the rest retrieved from reference TRBV7-9 and TRBJ2-3, is DTGVSQNPRHKITKRGQNVTFRCDPISEHNRLYWYRQTLGQGPEFLTYFQNEAQLEKSRLLSDRFSAERPKGSFSTLEIQRTEQGDSAMYLCASSPWTGPTDTQYFGPGTRLTVL.

This clonotype was counted at least ten times. V gene TRBV29-1 combines with J gene TRBJ1-1; D is ambiguous. The CDR3 extends over 13 amino acids. The V end lost 7 bases, the J end lost 1 base, and 13 bases lay between the germline ends. CDR1 is SQVTM, CDR2 ANQGSEA, per germline. In DNA form, the CDR3 reads TGCAGCGGGGTAGAAGCTGGGAACACTGAAGCTTTCTTT. Protein sequence: CSGVEAGNTEAFF.

This clonotype was detected many times. V is TRBV18 and J is TRBJ1-1, with a weak D call TRBD1 (6 bases). The V end lost 10 bases, the J end lost 1 base, and 16 bases lay between the germline ends. Germline V lookup: CDR1 KGHSH, CDR2 LQKENI. The CDR3 has 14 residues. This chain's CDR3 is CATTGGGPNTEAFF. The CDR3 region has the DNA TGTGCCACTACCGGGGGGGGGCCGAACACTGAAGCTTTCTTT.

This clonotype was recorded a few times. The chain joins TRBV12-3 or TRBV12-4 to TRBJ1-3; D unclear. The CDR3 sequence is 14 residues long. The V gene lost 2 bases and the J gene lost 0 bases, with 5 bases spanning the gap. The CDR3 coding sequence is TGTGCCAGCAGTTTAACCAACTCTGGAAACACCATATATTTT. Translation gives CASSLTNSGNTIYF.